This T cell receptor (beta chain) comes out of a study of blood T cell repertoires in COVID-19. This table comes from immunoSEQ multiplex PCR, and its TCRdb copy is limited to in-frame clones, with some not included. The sample comprises about 140,000 clones, about four fifths of which are singletons, and under 4.5% rests with the top ten. Germline V gives CDR1 SGHRS, CDR2 YFSETQ. Trimming stripped 4 bases from V and 3 bases from J, with 8 bases between. CDR3 size: 13 residues. What was sequenced was peripheral blood. The receptor was isolated from a woman between 55 and 75 years old with acute or convalescent COVID-19. The chain has TRBV5-1 and TRBJ1-5, with TRBD1 as a possible D gene (6 bases). This CDR3 reads CASSPGVNQPQHF. In DNA, the CDR3 is TGCGCCAGCAGCCCAGGGGTCAATCAGCCCCAGCATTTT.